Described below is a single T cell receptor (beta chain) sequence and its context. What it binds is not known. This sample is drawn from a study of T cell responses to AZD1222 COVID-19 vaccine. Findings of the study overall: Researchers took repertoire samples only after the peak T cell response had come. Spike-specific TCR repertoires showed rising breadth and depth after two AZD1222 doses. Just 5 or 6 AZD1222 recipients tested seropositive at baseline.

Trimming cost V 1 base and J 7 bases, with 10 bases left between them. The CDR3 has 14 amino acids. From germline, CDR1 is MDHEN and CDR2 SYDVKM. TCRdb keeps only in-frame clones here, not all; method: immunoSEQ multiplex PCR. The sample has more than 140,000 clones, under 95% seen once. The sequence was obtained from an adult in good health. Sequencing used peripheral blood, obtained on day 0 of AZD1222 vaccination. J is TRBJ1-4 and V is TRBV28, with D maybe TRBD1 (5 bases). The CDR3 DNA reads TGTGCCAGCAGTTTATCAGGGCTTGGTGAAAAACTGTTTTTT. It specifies CASSLSGLGEKLFF.